This T cell receptor beta chain was identified during a study of neurological immune-mediated disorders. On the study more broadly: There were around 34 multiple sclerosis patients. Of these, around 31 had relapsing-remitting MS and 3 had secondary progressive MS. Study-level points and caveats: Private repertoires in all groups were suggested, as expanded clones shared no CDR3 amino acid sequences across subjects.

A remark on this clonotype: The antigen is unknown.

TCRdb independently ran MiXCR on the 5' RACE reads; one entry per CDR3 protein. This table has just over 50,000 distinct CDR3 sequences, around 3.1% appearing once. The sample comprised PBMCs. This TCR derives from a middle-aged man with multiple sclerosis.

As DNA, the CDR3 is TGTGCCAGCAGCCCAAGACTCGAAAAACTCTACGAGCAGTACTTC. It codes for CASSPRLEKLYEQYF. The chain recombines TRBV5-6 with TRBJ2-7; D is unclear. Germline V gene lookup returns CDR1 SGHDT and CDR2 YYEEEE. The CDR3 has 15 amino acids. Trimming left V 4 bases short and J 3 bases short, with 17 bases between.